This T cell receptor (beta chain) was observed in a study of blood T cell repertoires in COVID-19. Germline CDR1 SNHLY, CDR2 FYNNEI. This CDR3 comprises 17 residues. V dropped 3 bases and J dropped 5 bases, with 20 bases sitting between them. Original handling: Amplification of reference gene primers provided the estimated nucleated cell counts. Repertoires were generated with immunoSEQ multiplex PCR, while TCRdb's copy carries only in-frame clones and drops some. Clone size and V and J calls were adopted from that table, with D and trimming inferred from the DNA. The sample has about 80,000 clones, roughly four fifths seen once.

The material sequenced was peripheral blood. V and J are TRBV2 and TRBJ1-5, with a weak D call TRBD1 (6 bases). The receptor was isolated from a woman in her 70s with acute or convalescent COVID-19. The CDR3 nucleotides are TGTGCCAGCAGTGATTTGTTAGGGGGTGGGAAGGATCAGCCCCAGCATTTT. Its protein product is CASSDLLGGGKDQPQHF. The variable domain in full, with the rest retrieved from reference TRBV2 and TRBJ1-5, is EPEVTQTPSHQVTQMGQEVILRCVPISNHLYFYWYRQILGQKVEFLVSFYNNEISEKSEIFDDQFSVERPDGSNFTLKIRSTKLEDSAMYFCASSDLLGGGKDQPQHFGDGTRLSIL.